Listed below are T cell receptor beta chains from one sample, sequenced in a study of neurological immune-mediated disorders. TCRdb independently ran MiXCR on the 5' RACE reads; one entry per CDR3 protein. In the table there are about 50,000 distinct CDR3 sequences, around 17% of which are singletons. Sequencing was performed on PBMCs. The receptor source for this set is a man between 60 and 70 years old in good health. CDR3s include the opening cysteine and the closing phenylalanine or tryptophan. The order of the fields is D gene, clone size, J gene, V gene, CDR3 DNA, CDR3 protein. The D gene is left open where the match is weak. The size entry is marked missing in some rows and otherwise reads once, few, many or a size class.

. many TRBJ2-1 TRBV11-3 TGTGCCAGCAGCTTAGAAGTGGAGCGGTACAACTACAATGAGCAGTTCTTC CASSLEVERYNYNEQFF
. many TRBJ2-1 TRBV7-9 TGTGCCAGCAGCTTAGCTATTGAGCAGTTCTTC CASSLAIEQFF
. many TRBJ2-6 TRBV10-3 TGTGCCATCAGTGAGTCGGGCAGGGCCAACGTCCTGACTTTC CAISESGRANVLTF
. many TRBJ2-3 TRBV2 TGTGCCAGCAGTGAGATCGGGAGTAGCACAGATACGCAGTATTTT CASSEIGSSTDTQYF
TRBD1 many TRBJ2-1 TRBV29-1 TGCAGCGTTGAAGATCCGCGGACAGGGGGCCCTTTGGAGCAGTTCTTC CSVEDPRTGGPLEQFF
. many TRBJ2-3 TRBV15 TGTGCCACCAGCAGAGTAAGGGCTACAGATACGCAGTATTTT CATSRVRATDTQYF
. many TRBJ2-3 TRBV5-1 TGCGCCAGCAGCTCGGACATTAGCACAGATACGCAGTATTTT CASSSDISTDTQYF
. many TRBJ1-2 TRBV2 TGTGCCAGCAGCCCGGACACTAACTATGGCTACACCTTC CASSPDTNYGYTF
. many TRBJ1-1 TRBV12-3/TRBV12-4 TGTGCCAGCACTCTCGTGGGGAACACTGAAGCTTTCTTT CASTLVGNTEAFF
. many TRBJ2-1 TRBV5-5 TGTGCCAGCAGCTTCGACCCCTACTACAATGAGCAGTTCTTC CASSFDPYYNEQFF
. many TRBJ2-5 TRBV28 TGTGCCAGCAGTTTAGTCCAGGGGAAGCGAGAGACCCAGTACTTC CASSLVQGKRETQYF
TRBD2 . TRBJ2-3 TRBV28 TGTGCCAGCAGCCTAGCGGGGGTCACAGATACGCAGTATTTT CASSLAGVTDTQYF
TRBD1 . TRBJ2-7 TRBV25-1 TGTGCCAGCAGGACAGGGTCCGGGAACTACGAGCAGTACTTC CASRTGSGNYEQYF
. many TRBJ1-1 TRBV5-1 TGCGCCAGCAGCGCCTCCGGTAGGGCAAAAGGGACTGAAGCTTTCTTT CASSASGRAKGTEAFF
. many TRBJ1-5 TRBV12-3/TRBV12-4 TGTGCCAGCAGGGCCTCTAAGCAAAGCAATCAGCCCCAGCATTTT CASRASKQSNQPQHF
TRBD2 many TRBJ2-1 TRBV3-1 TGTGCCAGCAGCCAAGCGTCAGCGGGGGTGAGCTCCTACAATGAGCAGTTCTTC CASSQASAGVSSYNEQFF
. many TRBJ1-5 TRBV14 TGTGCCAGCAGCCAAGACCGACTCCAGCCCCAGCATTTT CASSQDRLQPQHF
TRBD1 many TRBJ1-5 TRBV3-1 TGTGCCAGCAGCCGCAGGGGGGTCCAGCCCCAGCATTTT CASSRRGVQPQHF
. many TRBJ2-1 TRBV10-3 TGTGCCATCCTGCGGGGTCATGAGCAGTTCTTC CAILRGHEQFF
. . TRBJ2-7 TRBV18 TGTGCCAACTCACCGTCCGGGACGGACTCCTACGAGCAGTACTTC CANSPSGTDSYEQYF
. many TRBJ2-7 TRBV10-3 TGTGCCATCAGTCCGGAAGGGGTTTTCGGCGAGCAGTACTTC CAISPEGVFGEQYF
TRBD2 few TRBJ2-3 TRBV20-1 TGCAGTGCCTCACTAGCGGGAGTCCTCACAGATACGCAGTATTTT CSASLAGVLTDTQYF
. many TRBJ1-5 TRBV5-5 TGTGCCAGCAGCTGGGGGGACGGGCAGCCCCAGCATTTT CASSWGDGQPQHF
TRBD1 . TRBJ2-5 TRBV5-5 TGTGCCAGCAGCTTAACAACCGGGACAGGGAATATGGAGACCCAGTACTTC CASSLTTGTGNMETQYF
. many TRBJ1-3 TRBV6-1 TGTGCCAGCACTGATCTTCCGGGACCAATATATTTT CASTDLPGPIYF
. many TRBJ2-3 TRBV12-3/TRBV12-4 TGTGCCAGCAGTTTAGCGCTAGGAGATACGCAGTATTTT CASSLALGDTQYF
TRBD1 many TRBJ1-3 TRBV6-6 TGTGCCAGCAGTTTGACAGGGGGCCGAAACTCTGGAAACACCATATATTTT CASSLTGGRNSGNTIYF
TRBD1 many TRBJ2-7 TRBV28 TGTGCCATACAGGGGGATTCCTACGAGCAGTACTTC CAIQGDSYEQYF
. many TRBJ2-3 TRBV27 TGTGCCAGCAGTTTAAAGGTGTACGGGCCCCGCACAGATACGCAGTATTTT CASSLKVYGPRTDTQYF
. many TRBJ1-5 TRBV7-8 TGTGCCAGCAGCTTGGACAGCGGAGCCAATCAGCCCCAGCATTTT CASSLDSGANQPQHF
. many TRBJ1-2 TRBV5-1 TGCGCCAGCAGCGTTCAACCGGACGACAACTATGGCTACACCTTC CASSVQPDDNYGYTF
TRBD1 many TRBJ2-7 TRBV12-3/TRBV12-4 TGTGCCAGCAGTTTCAGGGGGAAGACCTACGAGCAGTACTTC CASSFRGKTYEQYF
TRBD2 few TRBJ2-7 TRBV5-1 TGCGCCAGCACGCTAGCGGGAGGGAACATCCGCTCCTACGAGCAGTACTTC CASTLAGGNIRSYEQYF
. many TRBJ1-6 TRBV5-6 TGTGCCAGCAGCTTGGCCGCGCGGCCCCTCCACTTT CASSLAARPLHF
TRBD1 many TRBJ2-5 TRBV29-1 TGCAGCGTAGCCGGAACAGGGGATCCGGAGACCCAGTACTTC CSVAGTGDPETQYF
. many TRBJ1-4 TRBV20-1 TGCAGTGCTAGGAGACAGCCAGTTCCTAATGAAAAACTGTTTTTT CSARRQPVPNEKLFF
. . TRBJ1-4 TRBV4-2 TGTGCCAGCAGCCAAGATTTCGGTTGGGGCGTCTTAAATGAAAAACTGTTTTTT CASSQDFGWGVLNEKLFF
. once TRBJ2-1 TRBV5-1 TGCGTCAGCAGCTTGGAAGGGGCGGGATGGGATCACAATGAGCAGTTCTTC CVSSLEGAGWDHNEQFF
. few TRBJ2-1 TRBV7-9 TGTGCCAGCACCCCTATAGGGTACAATGAGCAGTTCTTC CASTPIGYNEQFF
TRBD2 many TRBJ2-7 TRBV5-1 TGCGCCAGCAGCTTCGTGGGGACTAGTCCAACGTACTCCTACGAGCAGTACTTC CASSFVGTSPTYSYEQYF
. once TRBJ2-7 TRBV24-1 TGTGCCACCAGTGATTCCCTGGACACAGTTACCTACGAGCAGTACTTC CATSDSLDTVTYEQYF
. many TRBJ2-3 TRBV5-1 TGCGCCAGCAGCTTGGGGCGGGAAGTACTCAACACAGATACGCAGTATTTT CASSLGREVLNTDTQYF
. . TRBJ1-3 TRBV18 TGTGCCAGCTCACGGCCGAGCCTTGGAAACACCATATATTTT CASSRPSLGNTIYF
TRBD2 many TRBJ2-3 TRBV7-3 TGTGCCAGCAGCTCTAGCGGGAGTTCGGATACGCAGTATTTT CASSSSGSSDTQYF
. many TRBJ1-1 TRBV12-3/TRBV12-4 TGTGCCAGCAGCCAAACAGGGACCACTGAAGCTTTCTTT CASSQTGTTEAFF
TRBD2 . TRBJ2-1 TRBV20-1 TGCAGTGCCAAGTCTCCCGGGACTACATACAATGAGCAGTTCTTC CSAKSPGTTYNEQFF
TRBD1 . TRBJ2-5 TRBV3-1 TGTGCCAGCAGCCAAGGGTGGGACAGACAAGAGACCCAGTACTTC CASSQGWDRQETQYF
TRBD1 many TRBJ1-2 TRBV5-1 TGCGCCAGCAGCCCGGGACAGGGGTGGGCTAACTATGGCTACACCTTC CASSPGQGWANYGYTF
TRBD2 . TRBJ2-5 TRBV3-1 TGTGCCAGCAGCATCTCTAGCGGGAGACAAGAGACCCAGTACTTC CASSISSGRQETQYF
TRBD1 many TRBJ2-7 TRBV29-1 TGCAGCGTTTACGGACAGGGGGCAGGGGAGCAGTACTTC CSVYGQGAGEQYF
TRBD2 many TRBJ2-3 TRBV20-1 TGCAGTGCCGTCCCAGGCGGGAGGAGAACAGATACGCAGTATTTT CSAVPGGRRTDTQYF
. many TRBJ2-2 TRBV7-2 TGTGCCAGCAGGCTAGGGGGAGGGCCCGGGGAGCTGTTTTTT CASRLGGGPGELFF
. many TRBJ2-3 TRBV29-1 TGCAGCGTTGTGAGTGGAGATACGCAGTATTTT CSVVSGDTQYF
TRBD2 many TRBJ2-7 TRBV9 TGTGCCAGCAGCGTCGGGACTAGCGGGATCTCCTACGAGCAGTACTTC CASSVGTSGISYEQYF